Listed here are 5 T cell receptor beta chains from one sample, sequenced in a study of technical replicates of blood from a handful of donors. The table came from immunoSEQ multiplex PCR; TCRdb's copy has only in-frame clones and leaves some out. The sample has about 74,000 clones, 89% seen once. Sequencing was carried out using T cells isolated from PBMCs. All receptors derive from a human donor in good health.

CDR3 sequence: CASSLVPLDREAGSNQPQHF. CDR3 coding DNA: TGCGCCAGCAGCTTGGTCCCCCTGGACAGGGAGGCGGGTAGCAATCAGCCCCAGCATTTT. This chain joins TRBV5-1 and TRBJ1-5; TRBD1 agrees at 8 bases. Germline CDR1 SGHRS, CDR2 YFSETQ. The CDR3 consists of 20 residues. With 0 bases clipped from V and 0 bases from J, the junction kept 14 bases outside the gene matches.

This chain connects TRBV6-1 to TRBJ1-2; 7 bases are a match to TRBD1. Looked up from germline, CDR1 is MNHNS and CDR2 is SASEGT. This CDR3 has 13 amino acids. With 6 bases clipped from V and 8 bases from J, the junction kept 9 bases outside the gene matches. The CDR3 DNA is TGTGCCAGCAGGACAGGGACCATGAGCGGCTACACCTTC. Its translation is CASRTGTMSGYTF.

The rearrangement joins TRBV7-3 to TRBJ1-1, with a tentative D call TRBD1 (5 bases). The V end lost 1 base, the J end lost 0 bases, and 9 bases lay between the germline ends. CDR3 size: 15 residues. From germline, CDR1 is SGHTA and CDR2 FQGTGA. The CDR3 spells CASSLIWGMNTEAFF. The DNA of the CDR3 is TGTGCCAGCAGCTTAATATGGGGCATGAACACTGAAGCTTTCTTT.

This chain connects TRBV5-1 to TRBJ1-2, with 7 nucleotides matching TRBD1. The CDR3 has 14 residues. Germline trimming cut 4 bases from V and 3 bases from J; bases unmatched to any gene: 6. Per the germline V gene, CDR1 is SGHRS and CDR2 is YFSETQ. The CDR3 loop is CASSHKGTDYGYTF. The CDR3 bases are TGCGCCAGCAGCCACAAAGGGACAGACTATGGCTACACCTTC.

In DNA, the CDR3 is TGTGCCAGCAGTAACGGGAACATTCAGTACTTC. Residues: CASSNGNIQYF. The J gene is TRBJ2-4, the V gene TRBV28; no clear D gene. Trimming took 5 bases from V and 7 from J, leaving 6 bases between them. CDR1 is MDHEN, CDR2 SYDVKM, per germline. The CDR3 runs to 11 residues.